The clone carrying this TCR beta chain turned up a few times. This sample was taken from a study of CD8+ T cells in alopecia areata. RNA extraction was followed by reverse transcription into cDNA, which acted as the sequencing template. Method: immunoSEQ multiplex PCR; TCRdb's copy keeps in-frame clones and lacks some. The sample lists nearly 200,000 clones; 58% were seen once. Treatment in this sample: oral pan-JAK inhibitor, 5-10 mg twice daily. The CDR3 has 21 amino acids. V lost 6 bases, J lost 0 bases, and 20 bases stayed unmatched. Looked up from germline, CDR1 is MDHEN and CDR2 is SYDVKM. Specimen: CD4+ T cells sorted from blood, collected at week 24, from a patient treated with tofacitinib. The chain carries TRBV28 and TRBJ2-1, with TRBD2 matching 10 bases. This TCR came from a human donor with alopecia areata. The CDR3 protein is CASSFPTSSGGGPSSYNEQFF. The CDR3 coding sequence is TGTGCCAGCAGCTTCCCTACTTCTAGCGGGGGAGGACCGAGCTCCTACAATGAGCAGTTCTTC.